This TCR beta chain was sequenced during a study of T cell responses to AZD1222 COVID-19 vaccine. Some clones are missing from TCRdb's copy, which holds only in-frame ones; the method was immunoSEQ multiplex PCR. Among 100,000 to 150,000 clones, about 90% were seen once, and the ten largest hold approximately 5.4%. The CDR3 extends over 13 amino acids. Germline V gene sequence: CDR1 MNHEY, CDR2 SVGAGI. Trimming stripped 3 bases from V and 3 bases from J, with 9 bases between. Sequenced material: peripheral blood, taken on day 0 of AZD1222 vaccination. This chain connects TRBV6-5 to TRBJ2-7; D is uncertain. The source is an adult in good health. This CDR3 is CASSYQMGYEQYF. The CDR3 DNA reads TGTGCCAGCAGTTATCAGATGGGCTACGAGCAGTACTTC.